These 21 T cell receptor beta chains came from one sample sequenced in a study of neurological immune-mediated disorders. MiXCR, run by TCRdb on the 5' RACE reads, gives a single entry per CDR3 protein. Of 130,000 or so distinct CDR3 sequences in the sample, about 3.2% were seen once. Material: PBMCs. The receptor set was obtained from a woman aged 25 to 39 with multiple sclerosis.

This clonotype was detected ten times or more. The J gene is TRBJ2-1, the V gene TRBV7-6; 7 bases fit TRBD2. This CDR3 contains 16 residues. The germline V gene has CDR1 SGHVS and CDR2 FNYEAQ. J gave up 6 bases and V 5 bases, and 13 bases lay outside the gene matches. DNA for the CDR3: TGTGCCAGCAGCCCCCGTTGGGCGGGAGAAACCAATGAGCAGTTCTTC. Its protein is CASSPRWAGETNEQFF.

In its sample, this clonotype was seen many times. The chain carries TRBV27 and TRBJ2-5, with 8 bases fitting TRBD2. Germline V gene lookup returns CDR1 MNHEY and CDR2 SMNVEV (reference sequence). V shed 6 bases and J 9 bases; nucleotides not matched to a gene: 18. The CDR3 is made up of 16 amino acids. CDR3 sequence (DNA): TGTGCCAGCAGCGGGAGGGGCAGGGCGAGAGAGAGGGCCCAGTACTTC. This encodes CASSGRGRARERAQYF.

This clonotype was counted ten times or more. The chain has TRBV7-9 and TRBJ2-5, with no clear D. Germline V gives CDR1 SEHNR, CDR2 FQNEAQ (reference sequence). This CDR3 is built from 12 residues. V lost 5 bases and J 5 bases, leaving 9 bases between the germline ends. CDR3 in DNA: TGTGCCAGCAGCCGAGGATGGGAGACCCAGTACTTC. Encoded protein: CASSRGWETQYF.

This clonotype was counted at least ten times. CDR3 DNA sequence: TGCGCCAGCAGCTTGGCGCTGATGGATGGCTACACCTTC. It codes for CASSLALMDGYTF. This chain uses TRBV5-1 with TRBJ1-2; D not certain. This CDR3 region has 13 residues. Germline V gene data show CDR1 as SGHRS and CDR2 as YFSETQ. Trimming took 0 bases from V and 6 from J, leaving 9 bases between them.

Ten or more counts support this clonotype. The J gene is TRBJ1-5, the V gene TRBV7-9, with D perhaps TRBD1 (6 bases). The germline V gene has CDR1 SEHNR and CDR2 FQNEAQ (reference sequence). The V gene lost 5 bases and the J gene lost 6 bases, with 26 bases spanning the gap. The CDR3 runs 18 residues. CDR3 sequence: CASSPGTGSFSTIQPQHF. The CDR3 bases are TGTGCCAGCAGCCCCGGAACAGGGTCGTTCAGTACAATTCAGCCCCAGCATTTT.

The rearrangement joins TRBV11-2 to TRBJ2-1; 10 nucleotides match TRBD2. This CDR3 is built from 15 residues. V gave up 4 bases and J gave up 6 bases; unmatched junction bases: 6. Germline CDR1 and CDR2: SGHAT and FQNNGV. The CDR3 protein is CASSSQGLATNEQFF. CDR3 DNA sequence: TGTGCCAGCAGCTCTCAGGGACTAGCGACCAATGAGCAGTTCTTC. Using reference TRBV11-2 and TRBJ2-1 for the parts outside the CDR3, the full variable domain is EAGVAQSPRYKIIEKRQSVAFWCNPISGHATLYWYQQILGQGPKLLIQFQNNGVVDDSQLPKDRFSAERLKGVDSTLKIQPAKLEDSAVYLCASSSQGLATNEQFFGPGTRLTVL.

This clonotype was detected ten times or more. The CDR3: CATSGGVETQYF. The CDR3 bases are TGTGCCACCTCCGGAGGCGTTGAGACCCAGTACTTC. This chain uses TRBV12-3 or TRBV12-4 with TRBJ2-5, with a tentative D call TRBD2 (5 bases). V gave up 10 bases and J gave up 5 bases, with 14 bases separating them. The length of the CDR3 is 12 residues.

This clonotype appeared many times. This chain joins TRBV5-5 and TRBJ2-7; weak D call: TRBD2 (5 bases). CDR1 is SGHKS and CDR2 is YYEKEE in the germline V gene (reference sequence). The CDR3 has 12 amino acids. The V end lost 1 base, the J end lost 4 bases, and 6 bases lay between the germline ends. The DNA of the CDR3 is TGTGCCAGCAGCTTGCCGGGGTACGAGCAGTACTTC. This encodes CASSLPGYEQYF.

A word on this clonotype: A much more abundant neighbour one base away suggests this may be a read error. This chain links TRBV20-1 with TRBJ1-5, with D possibly being TRBD1 (5 bases). The CDR3 extends over 13 amino acids. Germline V gives CDR1 DFQATT, CDR2 SNEGSKA (reference sequence). The CDR3: CSASETGNQHQHF. Here the CDR3 DNA reads TGCAGTGCTAGTGAAACAGGCAATCAGCACCAGCATTTT.

Many counts were recorded for this clonotype. The chain joins TRBV12-3 or TRBV12-4 to TRBJ2-3; 7 bases are a match to TRBD1. Trimming cost V 6 bases and J 3 bases; bases outside gene matches: 9. This CDR3 comprises 15 residues. CDR3 region: CASSQSGTVTDTQYF. The DNA for the CDR3 is TGTGCCAGCAGCCAGTCCGGGACAGTTACAGATACGCAGTATTTT.

This clonotype was recorded many times. The chain uses TRBV6-5 and TRBJ2-3; D unresolved. The germline CDR1 and CDR2 sequences are MNHEY and SVGAGI. This CDR3 is built from 13 residues. The V end lost 8 bases, the J end lost 2 bases, and 11 bases lay between the germline ends. CDR3 nucleotide sequence: TGTGCCAGCTACCGCAGTCCCACAGATACGCAGTATTTT. This translates into CASYRSPTDTQYF.

There are many counts of this clonotype. The CDR3 spells CASSSNTDTQYF. DNA of the CDR3: TGCGCCAGCAGCTCCAACACAGATACGCAGTATTTT. The rearrangement uses TRBV5-1 and TRBJ2-3; no reliable D call. Germline V gene data show CDR1 as SGHRS and CDR2 as YFSETQ. This CDR3 comprises 12 residues. V lost 3 bases and J 2 bases, leaving 4 bases between the germline ends.

This clonotype appeared many times. The genes are TRBV20-1 and TRBJ2-7; no clear D gene. The CDR3 loop spans 11 amino acids. Germline CDR1 DFQATT, CDR2 SNEGSKA (reference sequence). V lost 7 bases, J lost 2 bases, and 9 bases lay in between. In nucleotides, the CDR3 is TGCAGTGTGGGCCGAACCTACGAGCAGTACTTC. Translation gives CSVGRTYEQYF.

This clonotype was seen at least ten times. This chain connects TRBV20-1 to TRBJ1-2; 10 nucleotides agree with TRBD1. Germline-derived CDR1 and CDR2 are DFQATT and SNEGSKA (reference sequence). The CDR3 consists of 15 residues. V trimming: 4 bases; J trimming: 7 bases; junction bases outside the gene matches: 12. CDR3 in DNA: TGCAGTGCTACCTCACCGGGACAGGGGCGAGGTGGCTACACCTTC. Translated, it gives CSATSPGQGRGGYTF.

This clonotype was observed a single time. The V gene is TRBV20-1, the J gene TRBJ1-5; maybe TRBD1 (5 bases). The CDR3 extends over 13 amino acids. The germline CDR1 and CDR2 sequences are DFQATT and SNEGSKA (reference sequence). Trimming took off 7 bases at V and 5 bases at J, with 15 bases between the two ends. The CDR3: CSDGQKGDQPQHF. CDR3 sequence (DNA): TGCAGTGATGGACAAAAGGGAGATCAGCCCCAGCATTTT.

This clonotype occurred many times. The J gene is TRBJ2-1, the V gene TRBV20-1; TRBD2 is a possible D gene (6 bases). V was cut by 0 bases and J by 4 bases, with 13 bases left in between. The germline CDR1 and CDR2 sequences are DFQATT and SNEGSKA (reference sequence). This CDR3 is built from 15 residues. This CDR3 is CSARDKGREYNEQFF. The CDR3 nucleotides read TGCAGTGCTAGAGATAAGGGGCGGGAATACAATGAGCAGTTCTTC.

This clonotype was detected ten times or more. V usage is TRBV29-1 and J usage is TRBJ1-3; the D is unclear. V lost 5 bases to trimming and J lost 0 bases, with 8 bases between them. Germline V gene data show CDR1 as SQVTM and CDR2 as ANQGSEA. The CDR3 has 13 residues. Here the CDR3 reads CSVKADSGNTIYF. The CDR3 region has the DNA TGCAGCGTTAAGGCGGACTCTGGAAACACCATATATTTT.

There are many counts of this clonotype. The J gene is TRBJ1-4, the V gene TRBV20-1; D possibly corresponds to TRBD1 (6 bases). This CDR3 region has 15 residues. Germline lookup yields CDR1 DFQATT and CDR2 SNEGSKA (reference sequence). Trimming left V 2 bases short and J 5 bases short, with 15 bases between. The CDR3 spells CSARTGAALNEKLFF. In nucleotides, the CDR3 is TGCAGTGCTAGAACGGGGGCAGCCCTGAATGAAAAACTGTTTTTT.

In this sample, this clonotype turned up a few times. This chain links TRBV6-2 or TRBV6-3 with TRBJ2-1; D not resolved. Germline lookup yields CDR1 MNHEY and CDR2 SVGEGT. Trimming left V 6 bases short and J 5 bases short, with 11 bases between. The CDR3 extends over 13 amino acids. The CDR3 loop is CASSGDWNNEQFF. The CDR3 nucleotides are TGTGCCAGCAGCGGTGACTGGAACAATGAGCAGTTCTTC.

The chain joins TRBV7-2 to TRBJ2-7; possible D gene TRBD1, 6 bases. V was cut by 5 bases and J by 4 bases, with 9 bases left in between. The CDR3 is 12 residues long. The germline CDR1 and CDR2 sequences are SGHTA and FQGNSA. As DNA, the CDR3 is TGTGCCAGCAGCGTCACAGGGTACGAGCAGTACTTC. It encodes CASSVTGYEQYF.

This clonotype was seen ten or more times. The CDR3 DNA sequence: TGTGCCAGCAGAACACAGGGATTGGGCACCGGGGAGCTGTTTTTT. Translating gives CASRTQGLGTGELFF. V gene TRBV7-8 combines with J gene TRBJ2-2; D possibly corresponds to TRBD1 (6 bases). Germline V gives CDR1 SGHVS, CDR2 FQNEAQ. This CDR3 is 15 amino acids long. V was trimmed by 6 bases and J by 4 bases, leaving 15 bases between them. The variable domain in full, completed from reference TRBV7-8 and TRBJ2-2, reads GAGVSQSPRYKVAKRGQDVALRCDPISGHVSLFWYQQALGQGPEFLTYFQNEAQLDKSGLPSDRFFAERPEGSVSTLKIQRTQQEDSAVYLCASRTQGLGTGELFFGEGSRLTVL.